The clone carrying this TCR beta chain is termed medium-sized (0.01 to 0.1%). What it recognizes is unknown. This sample was taken from a study of T cells in Graves' hyperthyroidism and ophthalmopathy. Notes on the study in general: Model output signaled ophthalmopathy a median around 5.9 months ahead of onset.

V gave up 9 bases and J gave up 4 bases, with 15 bases separating them. The CDR3 consists of 13 residues. The germline gives CDR1 ENHRY, CDR2 SYGVKD. TCR beta CDR3 regions were amplified from RNA transcripts. The study used the HTBI primer set for a first-round RT-PCR of the TCR CDR3. TCRdb re-called the multiplex PCR reads through MiXCR, storing one row per CDR3 protein. The sample lists approximately 28,000 distinct CDR3 sequences, less than 45% occurring once. The sequence was obtained from a woman aged 25-40 years with Graves' hyperthyroidism. The V gene is TRBV10-3, the J gene TRBJ2-5, with D perhaps matching TRBD1 (6 bases). The sequencing sample was made of blood. The CDR3 nucleotides read TGTGCCATAGCCGAAGGACAGTTAGAGACCCAGTACTTC. Translation: CAIAEGQLETQYF.